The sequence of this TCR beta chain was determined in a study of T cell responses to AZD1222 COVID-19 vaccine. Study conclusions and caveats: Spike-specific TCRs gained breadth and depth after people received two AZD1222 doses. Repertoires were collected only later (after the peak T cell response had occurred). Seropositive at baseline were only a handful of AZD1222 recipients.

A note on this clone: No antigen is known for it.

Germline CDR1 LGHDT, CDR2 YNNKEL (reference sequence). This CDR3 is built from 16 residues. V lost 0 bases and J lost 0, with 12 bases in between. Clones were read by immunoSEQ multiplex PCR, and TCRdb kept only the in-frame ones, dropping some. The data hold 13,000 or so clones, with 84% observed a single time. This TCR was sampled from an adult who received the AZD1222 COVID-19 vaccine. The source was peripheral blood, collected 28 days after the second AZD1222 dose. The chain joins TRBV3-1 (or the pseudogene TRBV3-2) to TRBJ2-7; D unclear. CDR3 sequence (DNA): TGTGCCAGCAGCCAAGATCTTGGCTGGAGCTCCTACGAGCAGTACTTC. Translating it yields CASSQDLGWSSYEQYF.